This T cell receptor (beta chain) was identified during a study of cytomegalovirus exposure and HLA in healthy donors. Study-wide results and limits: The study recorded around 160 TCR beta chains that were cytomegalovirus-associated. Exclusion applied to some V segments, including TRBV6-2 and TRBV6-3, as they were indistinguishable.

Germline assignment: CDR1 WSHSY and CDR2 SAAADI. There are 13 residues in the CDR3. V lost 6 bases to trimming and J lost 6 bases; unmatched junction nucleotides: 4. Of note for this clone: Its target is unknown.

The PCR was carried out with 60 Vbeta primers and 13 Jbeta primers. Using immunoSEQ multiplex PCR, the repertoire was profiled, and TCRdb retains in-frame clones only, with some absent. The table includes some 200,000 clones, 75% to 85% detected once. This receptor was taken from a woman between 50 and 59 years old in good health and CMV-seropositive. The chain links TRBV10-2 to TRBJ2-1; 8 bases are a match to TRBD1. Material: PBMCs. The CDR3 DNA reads TGCGCCAGCAGACCTGGACAGGGCAATGAGCAGTTCTTC. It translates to CASRPGQGNEQFF.